A single T cell receptor beta chain is shown here with its context. Its antigen is not known. With the Oncomine TCR Beta short-read assay, DNA from cultured CD4+ T cells was sequenced. One entry per CDR3 protein, called by TCRdb with MiXCR from the PCR reads. The sample carries 12,000 or so distinct CDR3 sequences, approximately 80% recorded once. These data are taken from a study of vaccination and CD4 T cells after COVID-19. Treatment defined: roughly 10-day PBMC culture with coronavirus spike peptide pools or control peptides (ViraFEST assay). Per germline, CDR1 DFQATT and CDR2 SNEGSKA (reference sequence). The CDR3 is made up of 12 amino acids. V lost 5 bases, J lost 7 bases, and 4 bases stayed unmatched.

The sample consisted of CD4+ T cells from blood, cultured in vitro. The chain employs TRBV20-1 and TRBJ1-2, with 10 bases fitting TRBD1. This TCR was recovered from a human donor who had recovered from COVID-19. The CDR3 loop is CSADRGPPGYTF. The CDR3 nucleotides are TGCAGTGCTGACAGGGGGCCCCCTGGCTACACCTTC.